Included here is one T cell receptor beta chain sequence, with context. No antigen is known for it. This sample was included in a study of response to subunit inactivated influenza vaccine. Points from the study as a whole: Few new T cells, the authors suggested, are recruited by each seasonal influenza vaccination.

V was clipped by 4 bases and J by 4 bases, with 9 bases between them. CDR3 length: 13 amino acids. Per germline, CDR1 MNHEY and CDR2 SMNVEV (reference sequence). TCRdb processed the RT-PCR reads anew with MiXCR; each CDR3 protein has one entry. The data show roughly 780,000 distinct CDR3 sequences, approximately 18% seen once. The chain uses TRBV27 and TRBJ2-3; TRBD2 might be the D (6 bases). The TCR was taken from a man between 45 and 60 years old who received an inactivated influenza vaccine. The sequencing here drew on PBMCs from blood, taken around 5 days after vaccination. The CDR3 spells CASSWRGPDTQYF. In DNA form, the CDR3 reads TGTGCCAGCAGTTGGAGGGGCCCAGATACGCAGTATTTT.